The 18 T cell receptor beta chains reported below all come from one sample, sequenced in a study of vaccination and CD4 T cells after COVID-19. The treatment denotes: 10-day PBMC culture with coronavirus spike peptide pools or control peptides (ViraFEST assay). The Oncomine TCR Beta short-read assay was applied to DNA of cultured CD4+ T cells. In TCRdb, the PCR reads were re-called with MiXCR into one record per CDR3 protein. The sample gives around 13,000 distinct CDR3 sequences, roughly 39% of which show up once; about 15% is in the top ten. These receptors' antigens are unknown. The sample taken for sequencing was CD4+ T cells from blood, cultured in vitro. These receptors all come from a human donor who had recovered from COVID-19.

This clonotype was detected only a few times. The chain combines TRBV10-3 with TRBJ2-3, with D unresolved. The V gene's germline CDR1 is ENHRY and CDR2 SYGVKD. V was trimmed by 3 bases and J by 4 bases, leaving 2 bases between them. This CDR3 has 11 amino acids. The CDR3 DNA reads TGTGCCATCAGTGAAGCAGATACGCAGTATTTT. This translates into CAISEADTQYF.

The chain links TRBV24-1 to TRBJ2-3; possible D gene TRBD1, 6 bases. Trimming left V 3 bases short and J 2 bases short, with 14 bases between. In germline, CDR1 is KGHDR, CDR2 SFDVKD. This CDR3 region has 16 residues. The CDR3 coding sequence is TGTGCCACCAGTGATCCCGGAAGGGGGTCCACAGATACGCAGTATTTT. As protein: CATSDPGRGSTDTQYF.

V and J are TRBV7-9 and TRBJ1-3, with 7 bases lining up with TRBD1. The J segment lost 8 bases and the V segment lost 4 bases, leaving 8 bases of the junction unmatched. There are 14 residues in the CDR3. Germline V gene lookup returns CDR1 SEHNR and CDR2 FQNEAQ (reference sequence). CDR3 nucleotides: TGTGCCAGCAGCTCGCGACAGGGTGGGGACACCATATATTTT. Translating it yields CASSSRQGGDTIYF. The whole variable domain, filled in from reference TRBV7-9 and TRBJ1-3, reads DTGVSQNPRHKITKRGQNVTFRCDPISEHNRLYWYRQTLGQGPEFLTYFQNEAQLEKSRLLSDRFSAERPKGSFSTLEIQRTEQGDSAMYLCASSSRQGGDTIYFGEGSWLTVV.

This clonotype is a singleton in its sample. The chain links TRBV6-1 to TRBJ2-4; unclear D gene. Germline CDR1 MNHNS, CDR2 SASEGT. This CDR3 has 15 residues. Trimming removed 6 bases from V and 6 bases from J, with 18 bases in between. CDR3 protein: CASSDRPSKGNIQYF. The CDR3 DNA reads as TGTGCCAGCAGCGATAGACCCTCCAAGGGAAACATTCAGTACTTC.

This clonotype was found a few times. The CDR3 region is CASSSGRPNSPLHF. The CDR3 DNA reads TGTGCCAGCAGCTCCGGACGGCCCAATTCACCCCTCCACTTT. This chain uses TRBV5-4 with TRBJ1-6; no firm D call. Germline V CDR1 and CDR2: SGHNT, YYREEE (reference sequence). The CDR3 spans 14 residues. The V and J ends lost 3 bases and 7 bases respectively, with 11 bases between them.

V is TRBV2 and J is TRBJ1-6; D gene ambiguous. This CDR3 has 14 residues. Trimming pared 5 bases from V and 5 bases from J, leaving 10 bases between. Germline-derived CDR1 and CDR2 are SNHLY and FYNNEI. CDR3: CASSFGGNNSPLHF. The CDR3 DNA is TGTGCCAGCAGTTTTGGAGGGAATAATTCACCCCTCCACTTT.

The rearrangement links TRBV7-9 to TRBJ1-1; 7 bases agree with TRBD1. The CDR3 is 14 amino acids. V lost 2 bases, J lost 4 bases, and 4 bases stayed unmatched. CDR1 is SEHNR, CDR2 FQNEAQ, per germline (reference sequence). In DNA, the CDR3 is TGTGCCAGCAGCTTACAGGGGGACAGCACTGAAGCTTTCTTT. Amino acid sequence: CASSLQGDSTEAFF.

This clonotype appeared a few times. DNA for the CDR3: TGTGCCAGCAGTTTAACAGCCGGGGAGCTGTTTTTT. Its protein is CASSLTAGELFF. The chain is built from TRBV12-3 or TRBV12-4 and TRBJ2-2; D not resolved. V was cut by 2 bases and J by 6 bases, with 4 bases left in between. The CDR3 has 12 amino acids.

V gene TRBV20-1 combines with J gene TRBJ2-5; 9 bases are a match to TRBD2. Unmatched junction bases numbered 5, after V lost 1 base and J lost 5 bases. Per the germline V gene, CDR1 is DFQATT and CDR2 is SNEGSKA (reference sequence). This CDR3 contains 14 residues. CDR3 in amino acids: CSARVAGGQETQYF. The CDR3 DNA reads as TGCAGTGCTAGAGTGGCGGGGGGGCAGGAGACCCAGTACTTC.

This clonotype turned up a few times. J is TRBJ2-2 and V is TRBV2, with D possibly being TRBD1 or TRBD2 (5 bases each). V shed 2 bases and J shed 1 base, with 11 bases lying between them. This CDR3 has 16 amino acids. The germline CDR1 and CDR2 sequences are SNHLY and FYNNEI. Written as DNA, the CDR3 is TGTGCCAGCAGTGAAATTGGGACCGGGAACACCGGGGAGCTGTTTTTT. It specifies CASSEIGTGNTGELFF.

This clonotype appeared a few times. The chain couples TRBV27 to TRBJ1-2, with D unresolved. CDR3 length: 13 residues. CDR1 is MNHEY, CDR2 SMNVEV, per germline (reference sequence). Trimming stripped 0 bases from V and 5 bases from J, with 7 bases between. The CDR3 DNA sequence: TGTGCCAGCAGTTTATCCTTCGGATATGGCTACACCTTC. Amino acids: CASSLSFGYGYTF.

The chain links TRBV7-9 to TRBJ2-1; maybe TRBD2 (6 bases). From germline, CDR1 is SEHNR and CDR2 FQNEAQ (reference sequence). V was shortened by 6 bases and J by 0 bases, with 15 bases between the two germline ends. The CDR3 length is 16 residues. The CDR3 region is CASRTPLGSSYNEQFF. The CDR3 DNA follows: TGTGCCAGCAGGACACCACTCGGGAGCTCCTACAATGAGCAGTTCTTC.

V and J are TRBV2 and TRBJ1-1; D possibly corresponds to TRBD1 (6 bases). This CDR3 spans 13 amino acids. The germline CDR1 and CDR2 sequences are SNHLY and FYNNEI. Trimming shortened V by 10 bases and J by 1 base, and 13 bases separated the two germline ends. The CDR3 DNA is TGTGCCACAGAGGGGGACAAGAACACTGAAGCTTTCTTT. As protein: CATEGDKNTEAFF.

The chain links TRBV20-1 to TRBJ1-2; tentative D call: TRBD1 (5 bases). The CDR3 consists of 14 residues. Trimming pared 5 bases from V and 3 bases from J, leaving 16 bases between. Germline V gene sequence: CDR1 DFQATT, CDR2 SNEGSKA (reference sequence). DNA for the CDR3: TGCAGTGCTGAGGACACGCCTAGGGACTATGGCTACACCTTC. Residues: CSAEDTPRDYGYTF.

The rearrangement links TRBV7-9 to TRBJ2-6; D may be TRBD1 or TRBD2 (6 bases each). Germline loops: CDR1 SEHNR, CDR2 FQNEAQ (reference sequence). Trimming left V 7 bases short and J 0 bases short, with 13 bases between. There are 16 residues in the CDR3. The CDR3 loop reads CASTSRGHSGANVLTF. In DNA, the CDR3 is TGTGCCAGCACCTCCCGGGGGCACTCTGGGGCCAACGTCCTGACTTTC.

The chain carries TRBV6-2 or TRBV6-3 and TRBJ1-5, with 7 bases identical to TRBD1. The CDR3 runs 13 residues. CDR1 is MNHEY and CDR2 is SVGEGT in the germline V gene. V lost 4 bases, J lost 5 bases, and 2 bases stayed unmatched. CDR3 region: CASSFQGDQPQHF. The CDR3 DNA sequence: TGTGCCAGCAGTTTCCAGGGGGATCAGCCCCAGCATTTT.

The chain recombines TRBV12-3 or TRBV12-4 with TRBJ2-2; 8 nucleotides match TRBD2. This CDR3 contains 16 residues. V was clipped by 7 bases and J by 2 bases; unmatched bases: 9. CDR3 in DNA: TGTGCCAGCACTATTTTAGCGGGGAGTAACACCGGGGAGCTGTTTTTT. This translates into CASTILAGSNTGELFF.

This clonotype was seen more than once but under ten times. The rearrangement joins TRBV30 to TRBJ2-5; D unresolved. Germline V gene sequence: CDR1 GTSNPN, CDR2 SVGIG (reference sequence). The CDR3 sequence is 12 residues long. Trimming removed 1 base from V and 1 base from J, with 4 bases in between. The CDR3 DNA is TGTGCCTGGAGTGAGCTCCAAGAGACCCAGTACTTC. Translated: CAWSELQETQYF.